Listed below are T cell receptor beta chains from one sample, sequenced in a study of blood T cell repertoires in COVID-19. The method was immunoSEQ multiplex PCR; TCRdb's version includes in-frame clones alone and lacks a portion of them. Altogether more than 45,000 clones are present, approximately 90% being singletons, with the ten largest covering 2.6%. Input material: peripheral blood. The receptors were sampled from a woman aged 80 or over with COVID-19, enrolled during active disease. The CDR3 runs from the conserved cysteine through the conserved F or W. A D gene is named only where the DNA matches it firmly. Only some rows state a clone size, as once, few, many or a class for expanded clones.

clone_size | d_call | j_call | v_call | cdr3_aa | cdr3_nt
- | TRBD1 | TRBJ2-2 | TRBV5-1 | CASSSTGTGALGTGELFF | TGCGCCAGCAGCAGTACCGGGACAGGGGCCTTGGGTACCGGGGAGCTGTTTTTT
- | - | TRBJ2-7 | TRBV28 | CASSLGGASGWEQYF | TGTGCCAGCAGTTTAGGGGGCGCGTCGGGTTGGGAGCAGTACTTC
- | TRBD2 | TRBJ2-3 | TRBV6-5 | CASRSRPGGWDTQYF | TGTGCCAGCAGATCCCGACCCGGGGGGTGGGATACGCAGTATTTT
- | - | TRBJ2-6 | TRBV30 | CAWSAAVGGTNVLTF | TGTGCCTGGAGTGCGGCTGTGGGCGGGACCAACGTCCTGACTTTC
- | - | TRBJ2-3 | TRBV18 | CASSPPQGGRSTDTQYF | TGTGCCAGCTCACCGCCCCAGGGGGGAAGGAGCACAGATACGCAGTATTTT
- | - | TRBJ1-1 | TRBV7-2 | CASSLRGGTEAFF | TGTGCCAGCAGCTTACGCGGGGGCACTGAAGCTTTCTTT
- | - | TRBJ2-5 | TRBV7-9 | CASSLGQGGGETQYF | TGTGCCAGCAGCTTAGGCCAGGGGGGTGGAGAGACCCAGTACTTC
- | - | TRBJ1-4 | TRBV7-8 | CASTPSTNEKLFF | TGTGCCAGCACCCCATCAACTAATGAAAAACTGTTTTTT
- | TRBD2 | TRBJ2-1 | TRBV24-1 | CATSEAGGRNYNEQFF | TGTGCCACCAGTGAAGCGGGAGGGCGTAATTACAATGAGCAGTTCTTC
- | TRBD1 | TRBJ1-6 | TRBV5-5 | CASSLWDRGNSPLHF | TGTGCCAGCAGCTTGTGGGACAGGGGCAATTCACCCCTCCACTTT
- | TRBD2 | TRBJ2-5 | TRBV4-2 | CASSRSGGGYQETQYF | TGTGCCAGCAGCCGTAGCGGGGGGGGGTACCAAGAGACCCAGTACTTC
- | - | TRBJ2-7 | TRBV5-5 | CASSLTGIYEQYF | TGTGCCAGCAGCCTTACAGGGATCTACGAGCAGTACTTC
- | TRBD1 | TRBJ1-4 | TRBV29-1 | CSVTGQGREKLFF | TGCAGCGTCACTGGACAGGGACGTGAAAAACTGTTTTTT
- | - | TRBJ2-3 | TRBV28 | CASRTRVPDTQYF | TGTGCCAGCCGTACTAGGGTCCCAGATACGCAGTATTTT
- | TRBD1 | TRBJ2-7 | TRBV18 | CASSPGRGRSYEQYF | TGTGCCAGCTCACCCGGCAGGGGGCGATCCTACGAGCAGTACTTC
- | TRBD1 | TRBJ2-7 | TRBV18 | CASSPRTGREQYF | TGTGCCAGCTCACCCCGGACAGGGCGCGAGCAGTACTTC
- | - | TRBJ1-2 | TRBV7-2 | CASSLAGGTNYGYTF | TGTGCCAGCAGCTTAGCGGGGGGGACTAACTATGGCTACACCTTC
- | TRBD1 | TRBJ2-7 | TRBV27 | CASREQGPLSSYEQYF | TGTGCCAGCAGAGAACAGGGGCCCCTTTCCTCCTACGAGCAGTACTTC
few | TRBD1 | TRBJ1-2 | TRBV7-9 | CASRGTGYGYTF | TGTGCCAGCAGAGGGACAGGGTATGGCTACACCTTC